This T cell receptor (beta chain) appears in the sequencing data of a study of CD8 T cells in Susac syndrome. Study-wide background: There were Susac syndrome patients who were therapy-naive at blood draw, others on corticosteroids, and others on intravenous immunoglobulin alone.

Trimming took 10 bases from V and 1 from J, leaving 13 bases between them. CDR1 and CDR2 (germline): MNHNY, SVGAGI (reference sequence). The CDR3 contains 13 residues. Sequencing of TCR beta was undertaken in CD8+ and CD4+ T cells derived from blood. Negative isolation was applied to CD8+ and CD4+ T cells, and FACS enrichment was applied to TEMRA cells. Worth noting for this clonotype: Its antigen is unknown.

The RNA input was about 0.5 to 1 ug, and it was reverse transcribed with random hexamers. TCRdb fed the immunoSEQ multiplex PCR reads into MiXCR, producing one record per CDR3 protein. Counted here are some 180,000 distinct CDR3 sequences, roughly 94% occurring once; the ten biggest clones make up about 0.1%. Study-level results: None of the CD4+ T cell repertoires in Susac syndrome showed clonal expansion.

Sequencing input: CD4+ T cells from PBMCs. This chain links TRBV6-6 with TRBJ1-1; possibly TRBD1 for D (6 bases). The sequence derives from a human donor with Susac syndrome. DNA for the CDR3: TGTGCCAACAGGGCGAATCCGAACACTGAAGCTTTCTTT. This sequence encodes CANRANPNTEAFF.